The T cell receptor beta chain described here comes from a study of blood T cell repertoires in COVID-19 (dated by TCRdb to the early 2020s). Describing the broader study: The collaborator samples originated in the United States, Italy and Spain and spanned the acute and convalescent phases of COVID-19. The prospective study material was composed of cDNA or gDNA derived from T cells, B-cell-depleted T cells, or PBMCs. The samples were drawn from two sources: the first 160 participants of the ongoing ImmuneRACE study, and 1,254 subjects contributed by 6 global collaborators. The dataset comprised deeply sampled blood TCRbeta repertoires from subjects exposed to, actively infected with, or recovered from COVID-19. Where available, HLA class I and class II types were obtained from metadata supplied by the sample provider rather than from assay-based typing. The sample metadata nearly always contained a de-identified subject ID, COVID-19 status, age in years and sex. The repertoires were made available in a free public database intended to serve as a resource for research on the immune response to SARS-CoV-2.

The immunoSEQ Assay, a bias-controlled multiplex PCR, was used to amplify TCRbeta CDR3 regions from genomic DNA. Regarding the original processing steps: The number of nucleated cells in each sample was estimated from the amplification of reference gene primers within the assay. To quantify the absolute abundance of each unique TCRbeta CDR3 rearrangement, sequence reads were collapsed and filtered. Productive Simpson clonality was computed per sample as the square root of Simpson's diversity index over productive rearrangements. Drawn from immuneACCESS, this table holds only the in-frame rearrangements with V and J called that TCRdb kept. Clones are partly lost; checked studies trace under half to an unresolved V gene and leave the rest unexplained. V, J and clone size are taken as reported in that table, and D and trimming were inferred from the DNA itself. This sample lists some 250,000 clones; 65% to 90% were detected once. The ten largest clones add up to roughly a sixth of the sample.

As concerns this clone: Its antigen remains unidentified. No much larger clonotype is one base removed from it; base qualities were not supplied.

The V end loses 1 base and the J end loses 4 bases, and a stretch of 11 bases separates them. CDR1 SGHTA and CDR2 FQGNSA are derived from the germline V gene. The CDR3 spans 15 residues, from the cysteine through the phenylalanine. Here the CDR3 DNA is all that survives: 45 bases in frame from base 1. Overall results and qualifications from the work: The amount of clinical and demographic metadata varied by source and participant and was provided uncurated.

Enrolling through a virtual design, the prospective study's participants ranged in age from roughly 18 to 90 years and lived across 20 to 25 United States geographic areas. To assign participants to cohorts, the prospective study relied on clinical history that participants themselves reported in a screening survey and a study questionnaire. Recovered participants in ImmuneRACE Cohort 3 were defined by two consecutive negative NP/OP PCR tests, clearance by a healthcare professional, or resolution of symptoms. In the prospective study, whole blood, serum and a nasopharyngeal or oropharyngeal swab were collected from each participant by mobile phlebotomists. Participants in the prospective study had the option to provide additional blood draws and questionnaires over a roughly 2-month period. Prospective study blood samples were shipped either frozen or at room temperature before DNA extraction.

The sequence is built from TRBV7-2 and TRBJ1-5; D gene: possibly TRBD1, on 5 matching bases. Sample: PBMCs or T cells enriched from blood (not recorded which). The receptor was isolated from a man between 18 and 29 years old who had recovered from COVID-19. At the DNA level, the sequence is TGTGCCAGCAGCTTAGTTCAGGGTTGGAATCAGCCCCAGCATTTT. This sequence encodes CASSLVQGWNQPQHF.